The T cell receptor (beta chain) described here comes from a study of blood T cell repertoires in COVID-19 (dated by TCRdb to about 2020). Background for the entire study: Samples covering the acute and convalescent phases of COVID-19 were provided by collaborators in the United States, Italy and Spain. The material from the prospective study consisted of cDNA or gDNA derived from T cells, B-cell-depleted T cells, or PBMCs. Subjects who had been exposed to COVID-19, were actively infected with it, or had recovered from it provided the deeply sampled blood TCRbeta repertoires that made up the dataset. The repertoires were released in a freely available public database intended as a resource for research on the immune response to SARS-CoV-2. The samples were drawn from the first 160 participants of the ongoing ImmuneRACE study and from 1,254 subjects provided by 6 global collaborators. Sample metadata almost always included a de-identified subject ID, COVID-19 status, age in years and sex. Where HLA class I and class II types were available, the types were taken from metadata supplied by the sample provider, not from assay-based typing. The research as a whole found: The quantity of clinical and demographic metadata differed by source and by participant and was supplied without curation.

This clone was observed once. Its antigen is not yet known. Base qualities are not at hand, and no much larger clone is one base apart. Collaborating institutions collected whole blood in K2EDTA tubes following their own protocols. Collaborator samples were shipped for TCRbeta analysis as frozen whole blood, isolated PBMCs, or DNA extracted from either sample type. The germline V gene (reference sequence) provides CDR1 LNHDA and CDR2 SQIVND. V lost 7 bases and J lost 0 bases; the stretch between them is 13 bases long. From the cysteine through the phenylalanine, the CDR3 covers 15 amino acids. Solely the CDR3 DNA is kept, with 45 bases framed from the first base. The immunoSEQ Assay, a bias-controlled multiplex PCR, was used to amplify TCRbeta CDR3 regions from genomic DNA. The study's own analysis went as follows. The number of nucleated cells in each sample was estimated from the amplification of reference gene primers within the assay. To quantify the absolute abundance of each unique TCRbeta CDR3 rearrangement, sequence reads were collapsed and filtered. For each sample, productive Simpson clonality was calculated as the square root of Simpson's diversity index over productive rearrangements. In its TCRdb copy, this immuneACCESS table keeps in-frame sequences only and misses some clones. Where compared with another copy, unresolved V genes explain less than half of these, and the others have no known cause. V, J and clone size are those of that table, while D and trimming were read from the DNA. Counted in this sample were tens of thousands of clones; 55% to 70% of them appeared once. Of the sample, roughly 8.8% falls within the top ten clones.

The sequencing input was peripheral blood. Recombination joined TRBV19 with TRBJ2-1; TRBD2 might be the D gene, on 6 matching bases. This clonotype was sampled from a woman aged 70-85 years with acute or convalescent COVID-19. Read as DNA, the sequence is TGTGCCAGTACCCCATACGGGAGCTCCTACAATGAGCAGTTCTTC. It specifies CASTPYGSSYNEQFF.